This T cell receptor (beta chain) was recovered during a study of human T cells and chemical hapten exposure (dated by TCRdb to the early 2020s). With respect to the entire study: For sensitization, 2% DPC in acetone was applied to a roughly 2 cm by roughly 2 cm area of upper inner arm skin. Blood was sampled from patients pre-sensitization (week 0) and at 2, 6 and about 24 weeks after DPC sensitization. Libraries were combined into a pool for sequencing, and differences in TCR yield between samples came mainly from small differences in library volumes within the pool. The patient cohort, mostly female, included alopecia areata with under or over 50% scalp involvement, alopecia totalis and alopecia universalis. Peripheral blood TCR repertoire changes were tracked in vivo in alopecia patients during primary and secondary sensitization to the hapten diphenylcyclopropenone (DPC). Patch tests used Finn chambers with 0.01% DPC on the upper back, scored after 6 days by International Contact Dermatitis Research Group standards. Blood for TCR sequencing was provided by twenty-nine alopecia patients at one to four time points (pre-sensitization, 2, 6 and 24 weeks). Patients additionally received weekly therapeutic DPC doses to the scalp throughout the roughly 23-week study period.

Regarding this clonotype: The target of this receptor is not known. Base qualities are not recorded, but no much larger clone differs from it by a single base.

The meaning of the sample's time point label: pre-sensitization, week 0. The treatment or condition label, as the study defines it: therapeutic diphenylcyclopropenone sensitization with weekly scalp DPC. Blood at each patch-test visit was drawn before the patch test was applied. To be eligible, patients had to be aged 18 to 70, diagnosed with alopecia and judged suitable for DPC therapy, while pregnant patients were excluded. Total RNA was extracted from unfractionated whole blood collected in Tempus Blood RNA tubes. Overall study outcomes, separate from this receptor: DPC sensitization did not change how many TCRs were above 1 in 1000 frequency, and no evidence was found of alterations in global repertoire structure. Expanded TCRs formed significantly more large CDR3 similarity clusters than pre-sensitization or healthy control sets, consistent with antigen-driven responses. All patients had alopecia, a presumed autoimmune disease, so their immune response might differ from that of healthy individuals. The number of PT1 expanded TCRs positively correlated with patch test score, significant at thresholds 8, 16 and 32 but not 4. After repeated subsampling, changes were observed in the strength of the expansion versus patch-test correlation and in the threshold at which the correlation became significant.

From the cysteine up to the phenylalanine, the CDR3 has a length of 13 residues. Only the CDR3 region is kept as DNA, spanning 39 bases read in frame from base 1. V loses 1 base of germline sequence and J loses 5 bases, and the interval between the two ends is 5 bases. From a lookup of the germline V gene (reference sequence), CDR1 and CDR2 are LNHDA and SQIVND. Library method: RACE. The instrument was a NextSeq 500. During library preparation, unique molecular identifiers were attached to individual cDNA molecules so that TCRs could be counted in a quantitative, reproducible way. From each blood RNA sample, both TCR alpha and TCR beta chains were sequenced. The original methods were these. A median of approximately 96,000 TCRs per sample was observed, with a range of 23,224 to 690,600. The Decombinator software suite was used to annotate V, J and CDR3 in the TCR reads. Every sample was subsampled to the same number of TCRs (28,000) for the PS versus PT1 abundance plots. Expanded TCRs were defined as absent before sensitization and observed at least eight times at the 2-week time point. TCRdb took the public reads, trimmed them with fastp at Q25, ran MiXCR for clone calling and kept in-frame beta chains. Merged by CDR3 protein, the rows form single entries marked with the most common genes and DNA. TCRdb assigned the V and J calls; the authors' analysis was not used. The sample table lists under 200,000 distinct CDR3 sequences, nearly 30% of them with a count of one. Of the sample, less than 3.5% falls within the top ten clones.

The sequenced sample was whole blood, obtained in connection with sensitization to the hapten diphenylcyclopropenone (DPC). This receptor was obtained from a woman between 25 and 40 years old with alopecia areata. Some clones in this sample may be carry-over from other donors' samples. The chain is assembled from TRBV19 and TRBJ1-4; the D gene cannot be resolved reliably. CDR3 region: CASSIGPNEKLFF. The bases are TGTGCCAGTAGTATAGGGCCAAATGAAAAACTGTTTTTT.